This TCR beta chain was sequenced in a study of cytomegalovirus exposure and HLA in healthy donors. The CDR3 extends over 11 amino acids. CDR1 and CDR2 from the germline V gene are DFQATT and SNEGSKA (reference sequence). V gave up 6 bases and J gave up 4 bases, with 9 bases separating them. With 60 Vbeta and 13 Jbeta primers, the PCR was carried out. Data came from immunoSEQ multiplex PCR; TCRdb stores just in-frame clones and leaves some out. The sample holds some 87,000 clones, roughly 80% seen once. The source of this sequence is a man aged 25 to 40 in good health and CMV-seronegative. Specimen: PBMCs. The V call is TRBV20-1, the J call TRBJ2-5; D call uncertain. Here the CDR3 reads CSAPVRETQYF. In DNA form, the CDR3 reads TGCAGTGCCCCGGTACGAGAGACCCAGTACTTC.